A single sample gave rise to the 26 T cell receptor beta chains below, sequenced in a study of neurological immune-mediated disorders (dated 2019 in TCRdb). The library was prepared using 5' RACE. Sequencing took place on an Illumina HiSeq 2500. The public reads were quality trimmed at Q25 with fastp and then assembled into clones with MiXCR by TCRdb, keeping productive beta chains. Here each entry gathers all rows of one CDR3 protein and keeps the most common genes and DNA. In all, the sample holds about 30,000 distinct CDR3 sequences, and over 12% of those were seen once. The ten biggest clones cover 27% of the sample. Sequenced: PBMCs. All receptors derive from a man aged 65 to 85 in good health.

V and J are TRBV20-1 and TRBJ2-3; 8 bases are shared with TRBD2. The junction had 11 bases not matched to a gene; V was cut back by 3 bases and J by 6 bases. CDR1 and CDR2 (germline): DFQATT, SNEGSKA (reference sequence). The CDR3 is made up of 15 amino acids. CDR3 DNA: TGCAGTGCTAGTCGGATAGCGGGGCGCAAGGATACGCAGTATTTT. Amino acids: CSASRIAGRKDTQYF.

This clonotype has at least ten counts. The gene calls are TRBV5-1 and TRBJ2-3, with D uncertain. V lost 5 bases and J lost 0, with 10 bases in between. From germline, CDR1 is SGHRS and CDR2 YFSETQ. CDR3 length equals 14 residues. CDR3 sequence: CASSARPSTDTQYF. In DNA, the CDR3 is TGCGCCAGCAGTGCCAGACCTAGCACAGATACGCAGTATTTT.

This clonotype was recorded many times. V usage is TRBV20-1 and J usage is TRBJ1-1; a possible D gene is TRBD1 (5 bases). CDR1 and CDR2 from the germline V gene are DFQATT and SNEGSKA (reference sequence). The CDR3 length is 13 residues. Trimming took off 5 bases at V and 2 bases at J, with 12 bases between the two ends. CDR3: CSAPGTVNTEAFF. CDR3 coding DNA: TGCAGTGCTCCTGGGACGGTAAACACTGAAGCTTTCTTT.

This clonotype was detected ten times or more. The V call is TRBV3-1, the J call TRBJ2-3, with 13 bases identical to TRBD2. Per germline, CDR1 LGHDT and CDR2 YNNKEL (reference sequence). V gave up 3 bases and J gave up 1 base; unmatched junction bases: 4. The CDR3 is 17 residues long. CDR3 nucleotides: TGTGCCAGCAGCCACTTCGGACTAGCGGGGGGCACAGATACGCAGTATTTT. Translation gives CASSHFGLAGGTDTQYF.

This clonotype was detected ten times or more. The V and J genes are TRBV5-5 and TRBJ2-1; 7 nucleotides match TRBD2. Per the germline V gene, CDR1 is SGHKS and CDR2 is YYEKEE (reference sequence). V dropped 4 bases and J dropped 3; count of bases not matched to a gene: 7. The CDR3 spans 15 residues. This chain's CDR3 is CASSIGASGYNEQFF. The CDR3 nucleotides read TGTGCCAGCAGCATCGGGGCTAGCGGCTACAATGAGCAGTTCTTC.

The chain recombines TRBV28 with TRBJ2-1, with D possibly TRBD1 on 6 matching bases. The CDR3 totals 15 residues. V was clipped by 6 bases and J by 6 bases, with 18 bases between them. Germline V gene sequence: CDR1 MDHEN, CDR2 SYDVKM. DNA for the CDR3: TGTGCCAGCAGATCCGAGGACAGATGGACCAATGAGCAGTTCTTC. Amino acid sequence: CASRSEDRWTNEQFF.

This clonotype came up many times. The chain has TRBV6-5 and TRBJ2-7; D possibly corresponds to TRBD1 (6 bases). The CDR3 covers 15 residues. V lost 7 bases and J lost 1, with 17 bases in between. Germline CDR1 reads MNHEY; CDR2 reads SVGAGI. CDR3 in DNA: TGTGCCAGCAAGACCGGGGCAGGGGAGTCCTACGAGCAGTACTTC. Protein sequence: CASKTGAGESYEQYF.

This clonotype was seen at least ten times. J is TRBJ2-3 and V is TRBV5-6; D possibly corresponds to TRBD2 (5 bases). V was pared by 2 bases and J by 0 bases, with 7 bases between. CDR1 is SGHDT and CDR2 is YYEEEE in the germline V gene. The CDR3 loop spans 14 amino acids. CDR3 residues: CASSFRTSTDTQYF. The CDR3 nucleotides are TGTGCCAGCAGCTTCCGGACTAGCACAGATACGCAGTATTTT.

The chain has TRBV7-6 and TRBJ2-7, with TRBD1 matching over 8 bases. The trim removed 5 bases at V and 5 bases at J, leaving 11 bases unmatched. In germline, CDR1 is SGHVS, CDR2 FNYEAQ. The CDR3 consists of 15 residues. DNA for the CDR3: TGTGCCAGCAGCATTCGTATTGGACAGGGAGACGAGCAGTACTTC. It translates to CASSIRIGQGDEQYF.

This clonotype was counted many times. The chain recombines TRBV10-3 with TRBJ1-2; D gene unclear. Trimming shortened V by 4 bases and J by 8 bases, and 14 bases separated the two germline ends. CDR1 is ENHRY, CDR2 SYGVKD, per germline. The CDR3 length is 13 residues. CDR3 amino acids: CAISGVREGGYTF. In DNA, the CDR3 is TGTGCCATCAGTGGAGTGAGGGAAGGAGGCTACACCTTC.

The table lists this clonotype with a count of one. J is TRBJ1-5 and V is TRBV25-1; the D gene is possibly TRBD1 (6 bases). Trimming shortened V by 3 bases and J by 8 bases, and 14 bases separated the two germline ends. The CDR3 is made up of 14 amino acids. From germline, CDR1 is MGHDK and CDR2 SYGVNS. The CDR3 nucleotides read TGTGCCAGCAGTGATCCAGGGGCAGTAAAGCCCCAGCATTTT. Its translation: CASSDPGAVKPQHF.

In this sample, this clonotype turned up many times. This rearrangement joins TRBV27 to TRBJ2-1; D is unclear. The CDR3 contains 15 residues. Per germline, CDR1 MNHEY and CDR2 SMNVEV (reference sequence). The V end lost 2 bases, the J end lost 2 bases, and 10 bases lay between the germline ends. Here the CDR3 reads CASSLGLNAYNEQFF. The CDR3 DNA reads as TGTGCCAGCAGTTTAGGGTTAAACGCCTACAATGAGCAGTTCTTC.

V is TRBV5-1 and J is TRBJ2-5; tentatively, D is TRBD2 (5 bases). V lost 5 bases, J lost 5 bases, and 16 bases lay in between. From germline, CDR1 is SGHRS and CDR2 YFSETQ. The CDR3 totals 14 residues. The CDR3 nucleotides are TGCGCCAGCAGAGTGTCTACCGGCGGGGAGACCCAGTACTTC. This encodes CASRVSTGGETQYF.

This clonotype was seen repeatedly, ten times or more. The V call is TRBV6-5, the J call TRBJ2-5; 15 bases line up with TRBD2. CDR3 length: 15 amino acids. With V trimmed by 6 bases and J by 5 bases, 4 bases remained unmatched. Germline-derived CDR1 and CDR2 are MNHEY and SVGAGI. The CDR3 loop is CASSGLAGGWETQYF. CDR3 DNA sequence: TGTGCCAGCAGCGGACTAGCGGGGGGGTGGGAGACCCAGTACTTC.

This clonotype has at least ten counts. J is TRBJ1-2 and V is TRBV9; 9 nucleotides align to TRBD1. CDR3 length: 14 amino acids. The germline CDR1 and CDR2 sequences are SGDLS and YYNGEE. The V and J ends lost 4 bases and 2 bases, in that order; junction bases with no gene match: 3. Written as DNA, the CDR3 is TGTGCCAGCAGCATACAGGGGGCCAACTATGGCTACACCTTC. Its translation: CASSIQGANYGYTF. The full variable domain, in which reference TRBV9 and TRBJ1-2 provide the parts outside the CDR3, is DSGVTQTPKHLITATGQRVTLRCSPRSGDLSVYWYQQSLDQGLQFLIQYYNGEERAKGNILERFSAQQFPDLHSELNLSSLELGDSALYFCASSIQGANYGYTFGSGTRLTVV.

Comment on this clonotype: A much larger clone differs by one base, so this may be a read error. The chain joins TRBV7-3 to TRBJ2-1; D ambiguous. Germline V gene lookup returns CDR1 SGHTA and CDR2 FQGTGA. Trimming removed 2 bases from V and 3 bases from J, with 11 bases in between. This CDR3 region has 15 residues. The CDR3 nucleotides are TGTGCCAGCAGCTTATCTTGGTCCGGCTACAATGAGCAGTTCTTC. This sequence encodes CASSLSWSGYNEQFF.

The sample holds many counts of this clonotype. The V and J genes are TRBV7-2 and TRBJ1-2; 8 positions agree with TRBD1. The CDR3 is made up of 13 amino acids. V shed 5 bases and J 3 bases; nucleotides not matched to a gene: 2. Germline CDR1 SGHTA, CDR2 FQGNSA. The DNA for the CDR3 is TGTGCCAGCAGCATGACAGGGGACTATGGCTACACCTTC. Its protein product is CASSMTGDYGYTF. Variable domain in full (rest from reference TRBV7-2 and TRBJ1-2): GAGVSQSPSNKVTEKGKDVELRCDPISGHTALYWYRQSLGQGLEFLIYFQGNSAPDKSGLPSDRFSAERTGGSVSTLTIQRTQQEDSAVYLCASSMTGDYGYTFGSGTRLTVV.

This clonotype has ten or more counts. V usage is TRBV7-3 and J usage is TRBJ2-2; D is uncertain. V shed 5 bases and J shed 3 bases, with 10 bases lying between them. From germline, CDR1 is SGHTA and CDR2 FQGTGA. This CDR3 is 14 amino acids long. In DNA, the CDR3 is TGTGCCAGCAGCATTAAGGGCTACACCGGGGAGCTGTTTTTT. This gives the protein CASSIKGYTGELFF. The full variable domain, in which reference TRBV7-3 and TRBJ2-2 provide the parts outside the CDR3, is GAGVSQTPSNKVTEKGKYVELRCDPISGHTALYWYRQSLGQGPEFLIYFQGTGAADDSGLPNDRFFAVRPEGSVSTLKIQRTERGDSAVYLCASSIKGYTGELFFGEGSRLTVL.

Ten or more counts support this clonotype. The gene calls are TRBV28 and TRBJ2-3, with D tentatively TRBD1 (5 bases). V lost 4 bases and J lost 0, with 14 bases in between. Germline CDR1 reads MDHEN; CDR2 reads SYDVKM. This CDR3 is built from 16 residues. Here the CDR3 DNA reads TGTGCCAGCAGTTCTTCAACGACAGTAAGCACAGATACGCAGTATTTT. Amino acids: CASSSSTTVSTDTQYF.

In the case of this clonotype: This may arise from a read error, as a much more abundant clone is one base away. The final CDR3 position lacks the conserved phenylalanine or tryptophan, pointing to a likely read error. The V call is TRBV20-1, the J call TRBJ1-2; possible D gene TRBD1, 5 bases. The V end lost 3 bases, the J end lost 3 bases, and 11 bases lay between the germline ends. The CDR3 has 13 residues. Germline V gene data show CDR1 as DFQATT and CDR2 as SNEGSKA (reference sequence). The CDR3 here is CSARGTADYGYTL. The CDR3 DNA is TGCAGTGCTAGGGGGACGGCAGACTATGGCTACACCTTA.

This clonotype was recorded at least ten times. This sequence joins TRBV20-1 and TRBJ1-4; TRBD1 might be the D (5 bases). Germline CDR1 DFQATT, CDR2 SNEGSKA (reference sequence). The V gene lost 0 bases and the J gene lost 2 bases, with 7 bases spanning the gap. The CDR3 has 14 residues. CDR3 sequence: CSARDWGTNEKLFF. DNA for the CDR3: TGCAGTGCTAGAGACTGGGGGACTAATGAAAAACTGTTTTTT.

This clonotype was counted ten times or more. The J gene is TRBJ1-1, the V gene TRBV5-1; D remains unclear. Germline CDR1 reads SGHRS; CDR2 reads YFSETQ. CDR3 size: 16 residues. Trimming took 1 base from V and 0 from J, leaving 13 bases between them. The CDR3 loop reads CASSLNAAQMNTEAFF. CDR3 nucleotide sequence: TGCGCCAGCAGCTTGAATGCGGCACAGATGAACACTGAAGCTTTCTTT. Looking up the rest from reference TRBV5-1 and TRBJ1-1 gives the full variable domain: KAGVTQTPRYLIKTRGQQVTLSCSPISGHRSVSWYQQTPGQGLQFLFEYFSETQRNKGNFPGRFSGRQFSNSRSEMNVSTLELGDSALYLCASSLNAAQMNTEAFFGQGTRLTVV.

This clonotype was counted at least ten times. The chain has TRBV7-3 and TRBJ1-1, with TRBD1 identical over 7 bases. Germline CDR1 SGHTA, CDR2 FQGTGA. V was pared by 5 bases and J by 4 bases, with 7 bases of the junction left unmatched. This CDR3 has 14 residues. CDR3 sequence: CASSPRGGTTEAFF. The DNA for the CDR3 is TGTGCCAGCAGCCCAAGAGGGGGCACCACTGAAGCTTTCTTT.

This clonotype occurred many times. This CDR3 is CASSSLPGQTSYNEQFF. The CDR3 nucleotides are TGTGCCAGCAGTAGTCTACCGGGACAAACCTCCTACAATGAGCAGTTCTTC. The chain recombines TRBV6-2 or TRBV6-3 with TRBJ2-1, with a weak D call TRBD1 (6 bases). The CDR3 totals 17 residues. Deletions cut 5 bases from V and 0 bases from J, with 17 bases between. Germline lookup yields CDR1 MNHEY and CDR2 SVGEGT.

The gene calls are TRBV5-1 and TRBJ2-1; 8 nucleotides align to TRBD2. V shed 5 bases and J 10 bases; nucleotides not matched to a gene: 11. The CDR3 spans 14 residues. The germline CDR1 and CDR2 sequences are SGHRS and YFSETQ. CDR3 loop: CASRAGTGGREQFF. For the CDR3, the DNA is TGCGCCAGCAGGGCCGGGACGGGGGGGCGCGAGCAGTTCTTC.

CDR3 sequence: CSARVSGYSNQPQHF. The CDR3 nucleotides read TGCAGTGCTAGAGTTTCCGGTTATAGCAATCAGCCCCAGCATTTT. The chain couples TRBV20-1 to TRBJ1-5; D is unclear. Per germline, CDR1 DFQATT and CDR2 SNEGSKA (reference sequence). The CDR3 length is 15 residues. V lost 1 base, J lost 0 bases, and 10 bases lay in between.